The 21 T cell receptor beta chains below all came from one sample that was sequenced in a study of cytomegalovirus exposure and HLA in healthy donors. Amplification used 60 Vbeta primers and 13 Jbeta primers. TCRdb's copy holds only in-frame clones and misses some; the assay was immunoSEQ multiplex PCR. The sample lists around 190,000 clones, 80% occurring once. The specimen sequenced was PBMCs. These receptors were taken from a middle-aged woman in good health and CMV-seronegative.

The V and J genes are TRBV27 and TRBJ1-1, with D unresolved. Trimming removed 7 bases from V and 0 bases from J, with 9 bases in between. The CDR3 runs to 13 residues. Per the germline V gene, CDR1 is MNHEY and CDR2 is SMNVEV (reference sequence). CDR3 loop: CASKTTLNTEAFF. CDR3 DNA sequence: TGTGCCAGCAAAACAACACTGAACACTGAAGCTTTCTTT.

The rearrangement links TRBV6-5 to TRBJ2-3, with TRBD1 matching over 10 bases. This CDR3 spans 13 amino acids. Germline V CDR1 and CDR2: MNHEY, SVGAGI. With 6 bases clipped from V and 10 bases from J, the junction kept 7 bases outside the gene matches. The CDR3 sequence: CASSQPGQGPQYF. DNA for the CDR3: TGTGCCAGCAGCCAACCGGGACAGGGGCCGCAGTATTTT.

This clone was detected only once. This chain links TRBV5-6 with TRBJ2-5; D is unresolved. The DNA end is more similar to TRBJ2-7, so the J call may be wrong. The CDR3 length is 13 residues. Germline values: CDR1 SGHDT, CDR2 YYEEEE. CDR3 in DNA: TGTGCCAGCAGCTTGGGGGTCCACTACGAGCAGTACTTC. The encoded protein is CASSLGVHYEQYF.

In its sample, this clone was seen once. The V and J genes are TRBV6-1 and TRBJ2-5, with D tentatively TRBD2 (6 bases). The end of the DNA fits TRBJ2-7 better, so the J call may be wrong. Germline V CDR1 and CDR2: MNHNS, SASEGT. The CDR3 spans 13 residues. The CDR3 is CASSLAFSYEQYF. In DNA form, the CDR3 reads TGTGCCAGCAGTCTAGCGTTCTCCTACGAGCAGTACTTC.

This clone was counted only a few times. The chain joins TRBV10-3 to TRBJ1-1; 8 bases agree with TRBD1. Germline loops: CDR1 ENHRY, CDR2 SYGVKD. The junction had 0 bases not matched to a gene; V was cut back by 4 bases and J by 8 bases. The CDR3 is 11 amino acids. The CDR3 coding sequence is TGTGCCATCAGTGGGACAGGGGAAGCTTTCTTT. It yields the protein CAISGTGEAFF.

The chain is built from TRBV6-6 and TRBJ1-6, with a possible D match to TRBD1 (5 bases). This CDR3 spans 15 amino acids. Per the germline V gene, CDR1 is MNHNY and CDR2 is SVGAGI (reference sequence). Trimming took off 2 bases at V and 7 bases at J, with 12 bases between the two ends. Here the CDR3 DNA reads TGTGCCAGCAGTTACCCACAGGTAGAGAATTCACCCCTCCACTTT. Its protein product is CASSYPQVENSPLHF.

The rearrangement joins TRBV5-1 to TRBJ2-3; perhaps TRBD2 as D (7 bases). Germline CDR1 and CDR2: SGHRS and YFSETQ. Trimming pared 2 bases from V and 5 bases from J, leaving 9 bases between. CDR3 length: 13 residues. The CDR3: CASSLAGQDTQYF. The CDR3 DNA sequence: TGCGCCAGCAGCTTAGCGGGACAAGATACGCAGTATTTT.

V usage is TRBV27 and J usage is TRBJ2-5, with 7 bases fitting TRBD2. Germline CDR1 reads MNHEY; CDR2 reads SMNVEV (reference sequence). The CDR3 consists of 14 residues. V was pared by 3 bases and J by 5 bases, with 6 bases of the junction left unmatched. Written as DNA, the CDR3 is TGTGCCAGCAGTTTCTCATGGGGAGGGGAGACCCAGTACTTC. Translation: CASSFSWGGETQYF.

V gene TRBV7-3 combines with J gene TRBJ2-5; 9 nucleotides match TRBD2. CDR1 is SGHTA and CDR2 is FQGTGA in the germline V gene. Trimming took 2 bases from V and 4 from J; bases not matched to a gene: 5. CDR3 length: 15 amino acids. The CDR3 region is CASSLAGGPGETQYF. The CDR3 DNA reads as TGTGCCAGCAGCTTAGCGGGAGGGCCGGGAGAGACCCAGTACTTC.

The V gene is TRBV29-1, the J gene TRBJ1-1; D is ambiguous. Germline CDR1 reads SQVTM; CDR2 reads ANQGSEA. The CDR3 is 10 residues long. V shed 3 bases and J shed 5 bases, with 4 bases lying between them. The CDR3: CSVDPTEAFF. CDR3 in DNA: TGCAGCGTTGACCCGACTGAAGCTTTCTTT.

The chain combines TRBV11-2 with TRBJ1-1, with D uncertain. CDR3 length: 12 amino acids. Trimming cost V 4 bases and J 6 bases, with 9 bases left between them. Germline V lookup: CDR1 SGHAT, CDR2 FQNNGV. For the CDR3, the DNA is TGTGCCAGCAGCTCCCCTCTTGCTGAAGCTTTCTTT. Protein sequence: CASSSPLAEAFF.

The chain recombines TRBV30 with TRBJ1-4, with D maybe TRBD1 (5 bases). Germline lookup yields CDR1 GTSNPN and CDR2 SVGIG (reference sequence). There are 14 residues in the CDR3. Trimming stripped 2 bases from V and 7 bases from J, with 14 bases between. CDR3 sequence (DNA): TGTGCCTGGAGTATTACCCCTAGGGGTGAAAAACTGTTTTTT. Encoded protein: CAWSITPRGEKLFF.

CDR3 coding DNA: TGCAGCGTTGAAGATGGATACAGGGGTGGCTACACCTTC. Encoded protein: CSVEDGYRGGYTF. This chain links TRBV29-1 with TRBJ1-2; 7 bases are shared with TRBD1. Germline V gene sequence: CDR1 SQVTM, CDR2 ANQGSEA. The CDR3 extends over 13 amino acids. Trimming removed 0 bases from V and 7 bases from J; junction bases left unmatched: 5.

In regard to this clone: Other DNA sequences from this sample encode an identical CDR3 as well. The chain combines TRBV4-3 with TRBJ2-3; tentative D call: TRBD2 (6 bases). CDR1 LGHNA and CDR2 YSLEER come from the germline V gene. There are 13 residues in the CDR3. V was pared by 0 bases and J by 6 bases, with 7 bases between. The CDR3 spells CASSQDLADTQYF. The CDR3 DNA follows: TGCGCCAGCAGCCAAGACCTAGCGGATACGCAGTATTTT.

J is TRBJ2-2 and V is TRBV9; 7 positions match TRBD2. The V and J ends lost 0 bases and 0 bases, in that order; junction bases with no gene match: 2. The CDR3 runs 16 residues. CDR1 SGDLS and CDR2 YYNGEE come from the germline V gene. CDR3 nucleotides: TGTGCCAGCAGCGTAGCGGGAGGCTCGAACACCGGGGAGCTGTTTTTT. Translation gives CASSVAGGSNTGELFF.

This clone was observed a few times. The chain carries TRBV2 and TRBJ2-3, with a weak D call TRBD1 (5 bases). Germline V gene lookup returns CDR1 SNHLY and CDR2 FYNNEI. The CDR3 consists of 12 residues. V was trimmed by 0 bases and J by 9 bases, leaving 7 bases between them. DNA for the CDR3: TGTGCCAGCAGTGAAGCAGACAGAACGCAGTATTTT. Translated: CASSEADRTQYF.

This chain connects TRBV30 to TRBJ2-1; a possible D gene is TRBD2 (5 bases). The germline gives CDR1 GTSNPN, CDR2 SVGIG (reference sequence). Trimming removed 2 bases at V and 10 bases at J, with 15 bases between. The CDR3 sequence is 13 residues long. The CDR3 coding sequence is TGTGCCTGGAGTCCGTTAGGGAGAAGAGAGCAGTTCTTC. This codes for CAWSPLGRREQFF.

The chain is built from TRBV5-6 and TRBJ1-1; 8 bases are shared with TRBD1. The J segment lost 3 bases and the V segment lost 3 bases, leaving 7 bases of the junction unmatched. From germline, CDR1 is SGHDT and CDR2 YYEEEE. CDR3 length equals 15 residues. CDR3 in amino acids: CASSYEQGGYTEAFF. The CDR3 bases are TGTGCCAGCAGCTATGAACAGGGGGGGTACACTGAAGCTTTCTTT.

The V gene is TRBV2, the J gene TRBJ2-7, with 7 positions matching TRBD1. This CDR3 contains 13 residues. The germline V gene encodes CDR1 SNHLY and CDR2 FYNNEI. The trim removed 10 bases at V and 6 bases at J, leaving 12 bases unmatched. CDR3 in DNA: TGTGCCACCTCCGGACAGGTTGGTGCCGAGCAGTACGTC. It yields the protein CATSGQVGAEQYV.

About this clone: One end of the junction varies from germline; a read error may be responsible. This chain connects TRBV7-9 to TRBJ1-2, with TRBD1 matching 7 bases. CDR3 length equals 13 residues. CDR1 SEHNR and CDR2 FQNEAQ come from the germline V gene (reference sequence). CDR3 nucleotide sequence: TGTTCCAGCAGCTTAGACAGGGCGGATGGCTACACCTTC. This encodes CSSSLDRADGYTF.

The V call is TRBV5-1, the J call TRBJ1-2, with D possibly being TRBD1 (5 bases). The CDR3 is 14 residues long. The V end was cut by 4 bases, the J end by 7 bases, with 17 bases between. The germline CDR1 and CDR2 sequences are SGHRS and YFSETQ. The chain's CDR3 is CASSVDVPQGGYTF. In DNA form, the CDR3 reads TGCGCCAGCAGCGTGGACGTTCCTCAGGGTGGCTACACCTTC.